The rows below give T cell receptor beta chains drawn from one sample of a study of shared clonotypes between healthy human individuals. Libraries were prepared by immunoSEQ multiplex PCR; TCRdb keeps only in-frame clonotypes and omits some of them. The data hold 2.3 million or so clones, with 80% to 95% observed a single time. What was sequenced was naive CD4+ T cells from PBMCs. The origin of the receptors is a man aged 18 to 29 in good health. Some clones in this sample may be carry-over from other donors' samples. CDR3s include the opening cysteine and the closing phenylalanine or tryptophan. A D gene is named only where the DNA matches it firmly. A clone size is listed for some rows: how often the clone was seen (once, few, many), or a class if it is expanded.

TGCGCCAGCAGCTTGGACCCTAATGCCGAGCAGTACTTC CASSLDPNAEQYF . TRBJ2-7 . TRBV5-1
TGTGCCTGTAACAGGGCAGCCCTCCATGGCTACACCTTC CACNRAALHGYTF . TRBJ1-2 . TRBV30
TGTGCCAGCAGCTACGCCGGGACTAGAGGATCAGATACGCAGTATTTT CASSYAGTRGSDTQYF TRBD2 TRBJ2-3 . TRBV11-2
TGTGCCTGGAGTGTACGTTGGGAGCAGTTCTTC CAWSVRWEQFF . TRBJ2-1 . TRBV30
TGTGCCAGCAGTTTAGTTCCGGGACAGGGTAACGAGCAGTACTTC CASSLVPGQGNEQYF TRBD1 TRBJ2-7 . TRBV28
TGTGCCAGCAGTCAACCGGGACAGGGGGCCACTAATGAAAAACTGTTTTTT CASSQPGQGATNEKLFF TRBD1 TRBJ1-4 . TRBV28
TGTGCCAGCAGGGACACAGGGGTCGGCGAGCAGTACTTC CASRDTGVGEQYF TRBD1 TRBJ2-7 . TRBV28
TGCGCCAGCAGCCAGGGATCGCAGAGCTCTGGAAACACCATATATTTT CASSQGSQSSGNTIYF . TRBJ1-3 . TRBV4-1
TGTGCCAGCAGCCACGGACCAGGGGAAGATACGCAGTATTTT CASSHGPGEDTQYF . TRBJ2-3 once TRBV11-3
TGTGCCAGCAGACTCCTCATAGGTGAAGCTTTCTTT CASRLLIGEAFF . TRBJ1-1 . TRBV28
TGCGCCAGCAGTGAGTCGGGGACAGGGGAGTATATTGAAGCTTTCTTT CASSESGTGEYIEAFF TRBD1 TRBJ1-1 . TRBV10-1
TGTGCCAGCGGCGGGAGGGTCCCAGATACGCAGTATTTT CASGGRVPDTQYF TRBD2 TRBJ2-3 . TRBV7-2
TGTGCCAGCTCACCTGACAGGCGGAGCACTGAAGCTTTCTTT CASSPDRRSTEAFF . TRBJ1-1 . TRBV18
TGTGCCAGCAGCTTAAATTACGGGAGGGACAAGTGGAATGAGCAGTTCTTC CASSLNYGRDKWNEQFF TRBD2 TRBJ2-1 . TRBV7-6
TGTGCCAGCAGTAGCGGTCAGGGGGGCGGCTACACCTTC CASSSGQGGGYTF TRBD1 TRBJ1-2 . TRBV6-6
TGTGCCTGGAGTTCCTACGGGACCCTAAATTCACCCCTCCACTTT CAWSSYGTLNSPLHF . TRBJ1-6 . TRBV30
TGTGCCAGCAGTGAAGTTGGAGGGGCGACTGCCTATGGCTACACCTTC CASSEVGGATAYGYTF . TRBJ1-2 . TRBV6-1
TGTGCCAGCACTAACCCCGAAGGAGGGCGGTTTGAAGCTTTCTTT CASTNPEGGRFEAFF . TRBJ1-1 . TRBV28
TGTGCCAGCTTCTTTCCAAGGGGAAGCCCTGGAAACACCATATATTTT CASFFPRGSPGNTIYF . TRBJ1-3 once TRBV18
TGTGCCAGCAATCCACACTCCTACGAGCAGTACTTC CASNPHSYEQYF . TRBJ2-7 once TRBV6-1